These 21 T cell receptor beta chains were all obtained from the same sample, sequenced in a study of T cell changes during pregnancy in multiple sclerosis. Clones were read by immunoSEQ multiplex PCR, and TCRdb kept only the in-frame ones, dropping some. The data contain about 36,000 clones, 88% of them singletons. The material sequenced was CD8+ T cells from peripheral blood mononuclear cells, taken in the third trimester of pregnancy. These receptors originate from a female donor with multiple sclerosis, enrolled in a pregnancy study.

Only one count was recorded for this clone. CDR3 sequence (DNA): TGTGCCAGCAGCCTATGGGACAGGCAGAACACTGAAGCTTTCTTT. Protein product: CASSLWDRQNTEAFF. The chain has TRBV11-2 and TRBJ1-1; 8 positions match TRBD1. V was clipped by 5 bases and J by 1 base; unmatched bases: 6. The CDR3 sequence is 15 residues long. Germline-derived CDR1 and CDR2 are SGHAT and FQNNGV.

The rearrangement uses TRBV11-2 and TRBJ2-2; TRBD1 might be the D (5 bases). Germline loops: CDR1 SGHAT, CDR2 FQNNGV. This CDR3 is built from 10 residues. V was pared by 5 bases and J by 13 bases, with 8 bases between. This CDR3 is CASSGARLFF. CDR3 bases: TGTGCCAGCAGCGGGGCCAGGCTGTTTTTT.

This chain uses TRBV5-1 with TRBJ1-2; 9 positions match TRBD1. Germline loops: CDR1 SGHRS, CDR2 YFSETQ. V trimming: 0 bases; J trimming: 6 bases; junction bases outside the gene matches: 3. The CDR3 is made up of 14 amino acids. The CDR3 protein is CASSLVQGADGYTF. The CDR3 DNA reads TGCGCCAGCAGCTTGGTACAGGGGGCGGATGGCTACACCTTC.

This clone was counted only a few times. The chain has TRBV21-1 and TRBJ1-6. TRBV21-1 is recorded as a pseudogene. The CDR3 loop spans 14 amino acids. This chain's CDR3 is CASSSSSAASPLHF. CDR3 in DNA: TGTGCCAGCAGCAGCAGTTCGGCGGCTTCACCCCTCCACTTT.

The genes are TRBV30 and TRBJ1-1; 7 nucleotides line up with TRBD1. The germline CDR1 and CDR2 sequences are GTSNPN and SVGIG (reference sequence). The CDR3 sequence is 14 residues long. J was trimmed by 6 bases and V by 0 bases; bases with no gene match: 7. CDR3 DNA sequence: TGTGCCTGGAGTGTACAGCCAGGGGGTCCTGAAGCTTTCTTT. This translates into CAWSVQPGGPEAFF.

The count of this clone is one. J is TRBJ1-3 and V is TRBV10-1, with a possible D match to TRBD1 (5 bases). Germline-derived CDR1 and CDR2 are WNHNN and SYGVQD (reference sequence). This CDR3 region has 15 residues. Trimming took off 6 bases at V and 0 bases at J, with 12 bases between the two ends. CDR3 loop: CASSIDRSSGNTIYF. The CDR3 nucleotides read TGCGCCAGCAGCATTGACAGAAGCTCTGGAAACACCATATATTTT.

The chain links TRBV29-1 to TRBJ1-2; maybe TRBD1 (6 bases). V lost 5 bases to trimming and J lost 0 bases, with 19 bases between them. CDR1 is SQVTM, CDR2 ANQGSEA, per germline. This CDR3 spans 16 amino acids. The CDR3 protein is CSVLLVPQGSNYGYTF. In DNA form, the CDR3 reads TGCAGCGTTCTTCTTGTCCCACAGGGTTCTAACTATGGCTACACCTTC.

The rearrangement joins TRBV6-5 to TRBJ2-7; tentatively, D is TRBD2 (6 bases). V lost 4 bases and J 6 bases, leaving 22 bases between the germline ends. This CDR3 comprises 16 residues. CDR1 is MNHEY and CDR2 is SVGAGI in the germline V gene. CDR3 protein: CASSSWGGRGRLEQYF. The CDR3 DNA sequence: TGTGCCAGCAGTTCGTGGGGTGGGCGGGGCCGGCTCGAGCAGTACTTC.

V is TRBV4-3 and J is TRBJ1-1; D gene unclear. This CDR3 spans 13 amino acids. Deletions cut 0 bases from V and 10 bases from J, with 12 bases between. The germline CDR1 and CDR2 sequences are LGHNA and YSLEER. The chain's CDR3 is CASSQDSAAGAFF. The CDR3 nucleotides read TGCGCCAGCAGCCAAGATTCGGCGGCCGGAGCTTTCTTT.

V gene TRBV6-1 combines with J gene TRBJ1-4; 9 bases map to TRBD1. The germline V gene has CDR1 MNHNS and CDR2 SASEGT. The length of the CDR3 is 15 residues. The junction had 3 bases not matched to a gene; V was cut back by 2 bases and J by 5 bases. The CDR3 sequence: CASSEWGTGNEKLFF. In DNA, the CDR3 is TGTGCCAGCAGTGAATGGGGGACAGGGAATGAAAAACTGTTTTTT.

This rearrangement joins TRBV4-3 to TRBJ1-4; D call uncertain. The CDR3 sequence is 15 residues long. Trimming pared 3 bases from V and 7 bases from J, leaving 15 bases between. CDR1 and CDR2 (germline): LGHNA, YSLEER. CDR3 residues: CASSHPTLGGEKLFF. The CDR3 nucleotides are TGCGCCAGCAGCCACCCTACTTTGGGAGGTGAAAAACTGTTTTTT.

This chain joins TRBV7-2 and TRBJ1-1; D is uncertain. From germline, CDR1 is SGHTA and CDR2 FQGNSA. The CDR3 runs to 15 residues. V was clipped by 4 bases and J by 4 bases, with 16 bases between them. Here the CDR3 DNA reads TGTGCCAGCAGCTCTGGGGAGGTTCCGGGCACTGAAGCTTTCTTT. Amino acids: CASSSGEVPGTEAFF.

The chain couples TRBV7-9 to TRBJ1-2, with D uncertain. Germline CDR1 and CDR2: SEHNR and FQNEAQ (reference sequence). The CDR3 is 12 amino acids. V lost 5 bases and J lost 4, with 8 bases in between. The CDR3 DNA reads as TGTGCCAGCAGCCCCAGTCCCTATGGCTACACCTTC. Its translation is CASSPSPYGYTF.

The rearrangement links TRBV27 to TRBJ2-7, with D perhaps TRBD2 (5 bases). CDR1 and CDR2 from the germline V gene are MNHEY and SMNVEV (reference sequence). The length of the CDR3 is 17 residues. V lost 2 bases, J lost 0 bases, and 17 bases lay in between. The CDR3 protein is CASSLNLMRASSYEQYF. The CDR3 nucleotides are TGTGCCAGCAGTTTAAACCTGATGCGGGCGAGCTCCTACGAGCAGTACTTC.

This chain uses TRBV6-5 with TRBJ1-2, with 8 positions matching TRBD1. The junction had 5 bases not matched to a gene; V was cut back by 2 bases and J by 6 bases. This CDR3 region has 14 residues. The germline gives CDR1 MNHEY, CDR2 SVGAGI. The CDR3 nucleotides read TGTGCCAGCAGTTACGGTACAGGGGGGAATGGCTACACCTTC. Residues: CASSYGTGGNGYTF.

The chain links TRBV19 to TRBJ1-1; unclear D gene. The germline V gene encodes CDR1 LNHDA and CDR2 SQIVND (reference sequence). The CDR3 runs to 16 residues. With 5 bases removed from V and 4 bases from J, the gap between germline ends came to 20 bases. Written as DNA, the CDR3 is TGTGCCAGTAGTCCCCAGACCTCGGGAGGTATCACTGAAGCTTTCTTT. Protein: CASSPQTSGGITEAFF.

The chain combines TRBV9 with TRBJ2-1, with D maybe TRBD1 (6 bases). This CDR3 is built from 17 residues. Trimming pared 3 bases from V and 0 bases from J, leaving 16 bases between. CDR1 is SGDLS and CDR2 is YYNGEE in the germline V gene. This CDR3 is CASSGQQGGSSYNEQFF. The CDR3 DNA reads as TGTGCCAGCAGCGGACAACAGGGCGGAAGCTCCTACAATGAGCAGTTCTTC.

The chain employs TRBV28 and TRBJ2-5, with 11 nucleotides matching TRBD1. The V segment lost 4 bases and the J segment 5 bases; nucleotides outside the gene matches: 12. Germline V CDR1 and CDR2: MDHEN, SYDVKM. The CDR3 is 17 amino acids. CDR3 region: CASSSHPGTGGGETQYF. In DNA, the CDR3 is TGTGCCAGCAGTTCCCATCCCGGGACAGGGGGAGGGGAGACCCAGTACTTC. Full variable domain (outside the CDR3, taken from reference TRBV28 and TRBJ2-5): DVKVTQSSRYLVKRTGEKVFLECVQDMDHENMFWYRQDPGLGLRLIYFSYDVKMKEKGDIPEGYSVSREKKERFSLILESASTNQTSMYLCASSSHPGTGGGETQYFGPGTRLLVL.

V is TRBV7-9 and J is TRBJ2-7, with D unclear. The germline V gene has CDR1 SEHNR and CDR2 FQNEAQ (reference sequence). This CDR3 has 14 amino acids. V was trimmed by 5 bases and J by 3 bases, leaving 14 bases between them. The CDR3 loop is CASSRGSYLYEQYF. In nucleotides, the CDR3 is TGTGCCAGCAGCCGAGGTTCGTACCTCTACGAGCAGTACTTC. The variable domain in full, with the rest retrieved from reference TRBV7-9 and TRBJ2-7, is DTGVSQNPRHKITKRGQNVTFRCDPISEHNRLYWYRQTLGQGPEFLTYFQNEAQLEKSRLLSDRFSAERPKGSFSTLEIQRTEQGDSAMYLCASSRGSYLYEQYFGPGTRLTVT.

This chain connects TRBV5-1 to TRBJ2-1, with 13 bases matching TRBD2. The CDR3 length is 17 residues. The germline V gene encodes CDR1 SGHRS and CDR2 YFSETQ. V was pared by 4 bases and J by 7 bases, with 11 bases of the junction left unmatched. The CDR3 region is CASSPGLAGRGGNEQFF. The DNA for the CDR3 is TGCGCCAGCAGCCCGGGACTAGCGGGGCGCGGTGGGAATGAGCAGTTCTTC.

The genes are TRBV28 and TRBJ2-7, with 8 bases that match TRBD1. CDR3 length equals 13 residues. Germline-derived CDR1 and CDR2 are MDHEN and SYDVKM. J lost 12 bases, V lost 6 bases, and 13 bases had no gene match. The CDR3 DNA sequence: TGTGCCAGCAGAGAGGACAGGGCCTGGGGTGCGTACTTC. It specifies CASREDRAWGAYF.